These T cell receptor beta chains were read from a single sample in a study of shared clonotypes between healthy human individuals. Profiled with immunoSEQ multiplex PCR; TCRdb holds only in-frame clones, not every one. The sample carries around 600,000 clones, about 95% recorded once. Material: naive CD8+ T cells sorted from blood. Every receptor here comes from a woman younger than 45 in good health. CDR3s include the opening cysteine and the closing phenylalanine or tryptophan. The order of the fields is J gene, clone size, D gene, V gene, CDR3 DNA, CDR3 protein. The D gene is left open where the match is weak. The size of a clone is reported for some rows only, either as once, few or many, or as a class for expanded clones.

>TRBJ2-1|.|.|TRBV12-5
TGTGCTAGTGCCCAAGGGCTGCACTACAATGAGCAGTTCTTC
CASAQGLHYNEQFF
>TRBJ2-7|.|.|TRBV21-1
TGTGCCAGCAGCAAAGAGGGGAGAGAAACTAGCGGGGTCTCCTACGAGCAGTACTTC
CASSKEGRETSGVSYEQYF
>TRBJ1-2|.|.|TRBV7-9
TGTGCCAGCAGCTTAGCGGGGGGTGGCTACACCTTC
CASSLAGGGYTF
>TRBJ2-7|.|.|TRBV6-5
TGTGCCAGCAGTTCCCTCTACGAGCAGTACTTC
CASSSLYEQYF
>TRBJ2-7|.|.|TRBV6-5
TGTGCCAGCAGAGGTCTGCAGATGTACGAGCAGTACTTC
CASRGLQMYEQYF
>TRBJ1-2|.|.|TRBV28
TGTGCCAGCAGTTTAAAGGGGGGAGGGCTTGGCTACACCTTC
CASSLKGGGLGYTF
>TRBJ2-7|.|TRBD1|TRBV5-1
TGCGCCAGCAGCGGACCGACAGGGCGAGAGCAGTACTTC
CASSGPTGREQYF
>TRBJ1-5|.|TRBD1|TRBV4-1
TGCGCCAGCAGCCTTCATGGACAGGGCGCAGGGCCCCAGCATTTT
CASSLHGQGAGPQHF
>TRBJ2-1|.|TRBD1|TRBV27
TGTGCCAGCAGCCACGTCGGGACAGGTAACAATGAGCAGTTCTTC
CASSHVGTGNNEQFF
>TRBJ2-5|.|.|TRBV5-1
TGCGCCAGCAGCGCAGAAGAGACCCAGTACTTC
CASSAEETQYF
>TRBJ1-1|.|.|TRBV5-4
TGTGCCAGCAGCCTGGACACTGAAGCTTTCTTT
CASSLDTEAFF
>TRBJ2-2|.|TRBD2|TRBV4-1
TGCGCCAGCAGCCAGGGGACTAGTTACACCGGGGAGCTGTTTTTT
CASSQGTSYTGELFF
>TRBJ2-7|.|.|TRBV4-1
TGCGCCAGCAGCCAAGGGGCAAGCGCCTCCTACGAGCAGTACTTC
CASSQGASASYEQYF
>TRBJ2-2|.|.|TRBV5-8
TGTGCCAGCAGCTGGGGGGACACTCGCGGGGAGCTGTTTTTT
CASSWGDTRGELFF
>TRBJ2-7|.|.|TRBV29-1
TGCAGCGTTGAAGAGGTCAACGGGGCAATCTACGAGCAGTACTTC
CSVEEVNGAIYEQYF
>TRBJ2-7|.|TRBD2|TRBV14
TGTGCCAGCAGTCTAAGCGGGAGGTCCGCCCTCTCCTACGAGCAGTACTTC
CASSLSGRSALSYEQYF
>TRBJ2-1|once|.|TRBV30
TGTGCATGGAGTGTACGGGCTAGTATCTACAATGAGCAGTTCTTC
CAWSVRASIYNEQFF
>TRBJ2-1|once|.|TRBV23-1
TGCGCCAGCAGTCAACCTTCAGGGGACGAGCAGTTCTTC
CASSQPSGDEQFF
>TRBJ2-7|.|.|TRBV5-6
TGTGCCAGCAGCCCTGGCTCAACCTACGAGCAGTACTTC
CASSPGSTYEQYF
>TRBJ2-7|.|TRBD1|TRBV2
TGTGCCAGCAGCCTGACAGGGAGTGACGAGCAGTACTTC
CASSLTGSDEQYF
>TRBJ1-1|.|.|TRBV9
TGTGCCAGCAGCGTCTGGGATTACACTGAAGCTTTCTTT
CASSVWDYTEAFF
>TRBJ2-2|.|TRBD2|TRBV27
TGTGCCAGCACAACCCACAGCGGGAGTACGACCGGGGAGCTGTTTTTT
CASTTHSGSTTGELFF